What follows describes a single TCR beta chain. The antigen remains unidentified. A second PCR of roughly 7 to 11 cycles used a sample-barcoded 5' primer and a J-beta primer mix. TCRdb ran MiXCR on the 5' RACE reads and lists one entry per CDR3 protein. The sample contains 1.5 million to 2 million distinct CDR3 sequences, roughly 52% of which appear only once. V was shortened by 2 bases and J by 13 bases, with 9 bases between the two germline ends. CDR1 is SEHNR and CDR2 is FQNEAQ in the germline V gene (reference sequence). This CDR3 comprises 11 residues. This entry is derived from a study of blood T cells in healthy people across ages. Study-level findings and limits: Naive and antigen-experienced cells could not be conclusively compared, given unsorted PBMCs.

The source material was blood. The TCR sequence derives from a woman aged 40 to 49 in good health. This chain connects TRBV7-9 to TRBJ2-1; D gene unclear. The CDR3 is CASSLSGVQFF. CDR3 bases: TGTGCCAGCAGCTTATCCGGCGTACAGTTCTTC.